This entry features one T cell receptor beta chain sequence. The record originates from a study of OX40 agonist ivuxolimab in advanced cancers. Using immunoSEQ multiplex PCR, the repertoire was profiled, and TCRdb retains in-frame clones only, with some absent. The sample lists roughly 100,000 clones, approximately 93% occurring once. This CDR3 has 15 amino acids. CDR1 MGHRA and CDR2 YSYEKL come from the germline V gene. The ends were cut back, 3 bases at V and 3 bases at J, with 14 bases in the middle. The chain joins TRBV4-1 to TRBJ1-1, with a weak D call TRBD1 (6 bases). This material consisted of CD4+ or CD8+ T cells sorted from blood, taken in a trial of the OX40 agonist ivuxolimab. The clonotype originates from an adult with an advanced solid tumor such as melanoma, head and neck, liver or kidney cancer. CDR3 nucleotides: TGCGCCAGCAGCCAGGGGGGGGGCTTTGACACTGAAGCTTTCTTT. Translation: CASSQGGGFDTEAFF.